These 20 T cell receptor beta chains came from one sample sequenced in a study of OX40 agonist ivuxolimab in advanced cancers. Here immunoSEQ multiplex PCR was the method, and the copy in TCRdb shows in-frame clones only, minus some. The sample records approximately 80,000 clones, roughly 91% being singletons. The input for sequencing was CD4+ or CD8+ T cells sorted from blood, taken in a trial of the OX40 agonist ivuxolimab. These receptors came from an adult with an advanced solid tumor such as melanoma, head and neck, liver or kidney cancer.

The chain employs TRBV19 and TRBJ1-3; D gene uncertain. The CDR3 runs to 13 residues. V was shortened by 3 bases and J by 5 bases, with 8 bases between the two germline ends. Germline-derived CDR1 and CDR2 are LNHDA and SQIVND (reference sequence). CDR3 protein: CASSIKTRNTIYF. The CDR3 nucleotides are TGTGCCAGTAGTATTAAGACAAGAAACACCATATATTTT.

This chain links TRBV6-5 with TRBJ1-6; D is ambiguous. Germline lookup yields CDR1 MNHEY and CDR2 SVGAGI. The CDR3 spans 14 residues. Trimming stripped 2 bases from V and 7 bases from J, with 9 bases between. CDR3 region: CASSYRPNNSPLHF. The CDR3 DNA is TGTGCCAGCAGTTACCGTCCCAACAATTCACCCCTCCACTTT.

This chain connects TRBV19 to TRBJ1-1; D uncertain. The CDR3 covers 13 residues. Trimming took 6 bases from V and 1 from J, leaving 9 bases between them. In germline, CDR1 is LNHDA, CDR2 SQIVND (reference sequence). The CDR3, as DNA: TGTGCCAGTAGCGGACGGAAGAACACTGAAGCTTTCTTT. Its protein is CASSGRKNTEAFF.

The V gene is TRBV2, the J gene TRBJ2-3; 7 bases fit TRBD1. The CDR3 covers 16 residues. Germline loops: CDR1 SNHLY, CDR2 FYNNEI. J lost 1 base, V lost 6 bases, and 10 bases had no gene match. CDR3 residues: CASSQPSTGGTDTQYF. The CDR3 coding sequence is TGTGCCAGCAGCCAGCCCTCCACAGGGGGCACAGATACGCAGTATTTT. The variable domain in full, with the rest retrieved from reference TRBV2 and TRBJ2-3, is EPEVTQTPSHQVTQMGQEVILRCVPISNHLYFYWYRQILGQKVEFLVSFYNNEISEKSEIFDDQFSVERPDGSNFTLKIRSTKLEDSAMYFCASSQPSTGGTDTQYFGPGTRLTVL.

CDR3 loop: CASSYGQGAGNQPQHF. CDR3 sequence (DNA): TGTGCCAGCAGTTATGGACAGGGGGCTGGCAATCAGCCCCAGCATTTT. The rearrangement uses TRBV6-6 and TRBJ1-5; TRBD1 agrees at 11 bases. CDR1 and CDR2 from the germline V gene are MNHNY and SVGAGI (reference sequence). V lost 3 bases to trimming and J lost 2 bases; unmatched junction nucleotides: 3. The CDR3 sequence is 16 residues long.

The J gene is TRBJ1-1, the V gene TRBV18; no firm D call. The CDR3 length is 17 residues. V was clipped by 2 bases and J by 5 bases, with 21 bases between them. CDR1 and CDR2 from the germline V gene are KGHSH and LQKENI. The CDR3 loop reads CASSPNQGRYRGTEAFF. The CDR3 DNA reads as TGTGCCAGCTCACCAAACCAAGGCCGGTACAGAGGGACTGAAGCTTTCTTT.

V usage is TRBV5-6 and J usage is TRBJ1-2; 8 nucleotides agree with TRBD1. Germline CDR1 is SGHDT and CDR2 is YYEEEE. The CDR3 has 14 amino acids. V lost 6 bases and J lost 8; bases outside the gene matches: 12. CDR3 protein: CASMTDRGVRGYTF. As DNA, the CDR3 is TGTGCCAGCATGACCGACAGGGGTGTGAGAGGCTACACCTTC.

The chain links TRBV5-4 to TRBJ1-2; 7 bases map to TRBD1. The V gene end was trimmed by 6 bases and the J gene end by 0 bases; junction bases not matched to a gene: 11. This CDR3 contains 16 residues. In germline, CDR1 is SGHNT, CDR2 YYREEE (reference sequence). The CDR3, as DNA: TGTGCCAGCACCCAGGGGGGACAGAGCTCTAACTATGGCTACACCTTC. Its translation: CASTQGGQSSNYGYTF.

This clone was found a few times. The chain employs TRBV7-9 and TRBJ1-1, with D possibly being TRBD1 (6 bases). The CDR3 loop spans 16 amino acids. Germline CDR1 and CDR2: SEHNR and FQNEAQ (reference sequence). Trimming removed 3 bases from V and 7 bases from J, with 21 bases in between. CDR3 nucleotide sequence: TGTGCCAGCAGCTTGGCCGGGGCAGGGGAATTTGGTGAAGCTTTCTTT. This encodes CASSLAGAGEFGEAFF. The full variable domain, with the rest looked up from reference TRBV7-9 and TRBJ1-1, is DTGVSQNPRHKITKRGQNVTFRCDPISEHNRLYWYRQTLGQGPEFLTYFQNEAQLEKSRLLSDRFSAERPKGSFSTLEIQRTEQGDSAMYLCASSLAGAGEFGEAFFGQGTRLTVV.

The V gene is TRBV27, the J gene TRBJ2-1, with D perhaps assigned TRBD1 or TRBD2 (5 bases each). V dropped 6 bases and J dropped 4 bases, with 16 bases sitting between them. The CDR3 runs to 15 residues. The germline gives CDR1 MNHEY, CDR2 SMNVEV (reference sequence). This chain's CDR3 is CASSPIGTEYNEQFF. The CDR3 DNA reads TGTGCCAGCAGCCCTATAGGGACGGAATACAATGAGCAGTTCTTC.

About this clone itself: Other nucleotide sequences in the sample specify the same CDR3. This chain connects TRBV28 to TRBJ1-5; TRBD1 matches 7 bases. CDR1 and CDR2 (germline): MDHEN, SYDVKM. The CDR3 spans 14 residues. V gave up 5 bases and J gave up 2 bases; unmatched junction bases: 3. Here the CDR3 reads CASSPGQGNQPQHF. In DNA form, the CDR3 reads TGTGCCAGCAGTCCTGGACAGGGCAATCAGCCCCAGCATTTT.

The chain employs TRBV28 and TRBJ2-1; a weak D match, TRBD1 (6 bases). The CDR3 length is 17 residues. With 5 bases removed from V and 0 bases from J, the gap between germline ends came to 17 bases. CDR1 and CDR2 (germline): MDHEN, SYDVKM. CDR3 nucleotides: TGTGCCAGCAGTCCGTTTTCCGGGACACGCTCCTACAATGAGCAGTTCTTC. Translating it yields CASSPFSGTRSYNEQFF.

V usage is TRBV29-1 and J usage is TRBJ1-4; unclear D gene. CDR1 is SQVTM and CDR2 is ANQGSEA in the germline V gene. The CDR3 runs to 17 residues. V was pared by 1 base and J by 8 bases, with 23 bases between. The chain's CDR3 is CSVEALGVGSGGEKLFF. In DNA form, the CDR3 reads TGCAGCGTTGAAGCCCTTGGTGTAGGGTCGGGAGGAGAAAAACTGTTTTTT.

The V gene is TRBV19, the J gene TRBJ1-2; tentative D call: TRBD1 (6 bases). V lost 3 bases, J lost 6 bases, and 11 bases lay in between. Germline values: CDR1 LNHDA, CDR2 SQIVND (reference sequence). This CDR3 region has 13 residues. CDR3: CASSIGGGNGYTF. In nucleotides, the CDR3 is TGTGCCAGTAGTATCGGAGGGGGAAATGGCTACACCTTC.

The J gene is TRBJ1-6, the V gene TRBV4-1; 8 bases fit TRBD1. The germline CDR1 and CDR2 sequences are MGHRA and YSYEKL. Losses at the gene ends were 3 bases for V and 0 bases for J; bases not matched to a gene: 1. This CDR3 is built from 16 residues. The CDR3 spells CASSQTGVSYNSPLHF. The CDR3 coding sequence is TGCGCCAGCAGCCAGACAGGGGTCTCCTATAATTCACCCCTCCACTTT.

The chain links TRBV5-1 to TRBJ1-2; no firm D call. Germline CDR1 is SGHRS and CDR2 is YFSETQ. This CDR3 is built from 13 residues. The V end was cut by 0 bases, the J end by 2 bases, with 5 bases between. The CDR3 DNA is TGCGCCAGCAGCTTGGCGGCAAACTATGGCTACACCTTC. Amino acid sequence: CASSLAANYGYTF.

Worth noting for this clone: An end of the junction does not agree with germline; a read error may underlie this. The genes are TRBV7-7 and TRBJ2-2; possible D gene TRBD1, 5 bases. This CDR3 has 13 amino acids. The germline gives CDR1 SSHAT, CDR2 FNYEAQ (reference sequence). The DNA for the CDR3 is TGTGCTAGCAGCCAGACAGTATCCGGGGAGCTGTTTTTT. Its translation is CASSQTVSGELFF. The entire variable domain, with the rest obtained from reference TRBV7-7 and TRBJ2-2, is as follows: GAGVSQSPRYKVTKRGQDVTLRCDPISSHATLYWYQQALGQGPEFLTYFNYEAQPDKSGLPSDRFSAERPEGSISTLTIQRTEQRDSAMYRCASSQTVSGELFFGEGSRLTVL.

This chain connects TRBV6-1 to TRBJ1-2; tentatively, D is TRBD1 (5 bases). Trimming shortened V by 7 bases and J by 6 bases, and 15 bases separated the two germline ends. Germline CDR1 is MNHNS and CDR2 is SASEGT. This CDR3 spans 13 amino acids. CDR3 DNA: TGTGCCAGCACCCCTACAGGATTGGATGGCTACACCTTC. Translated: CASTPTGLDGYTF.

The rearrangement uses TRBV6-5 and TRBJ2-5, with 8 nucleotides matching TRBD2. This CDR3 spans 15 amino acids. The ends lost 7 bases at V and 2 bases at J; junction bases unmatched: 9. Germline V gene lookup returns CDR1 MNHEY and CDR2 SVGAGI. Here the CDR3 reads CASIPRPSGQETQYF. CDR3 nucleotide sequence: TGTGCCAGCATCCCCCGCCCTAGCGGGCAAGAGACCCAGTACTTC.

The chain employs TRBV5-1 and TRBJ1-5; TRBD1 is a possible D gene (5 bases). Per germline, CDR1 SGHRS and CDR2 YFSETQ. This CDR3 spans 17 amino acids. Between the trimmed V and J ends, which lost 0 bases and 8 bases, there was a span of 21 bases. DNA for the CDR3: TGCGCCAGCAGCTTGGCCCCTCGGGGCCGGGTTGGCGAGCCCCAGCATTTT. Translated: CASSLAPRGRVGEPQHF.